This entry describes one T cell receptor (beta chain). Its antigen is currently unknown. CDR3 size: 18 residues. Germline trimming cut 3 bases from V and 0 bases from J; bases unmatched to any gene: 10. CDR1 MNHNS and CDR2 SASEGT come from the germline V gene. The data were taken from a study of cytomegalovirus exposure and HLA in healthy donors. Study-wide points: With later analysis, a missense DCLRE1C variant became linked to TCR beta V- and J-gene trimming. CMV antigen specificity was confirmed in vitro for a few CMV-associated chains. A likely sequencing artifact accounted for one observed cluster of highly shared sequence variants. Listed as cytomegalovirus-associated were roughly 180 TCR beta chains.

The PCR used 60 Vbeta and 13 Jbeta primers. The method was immunoSEQ multiplex PCR; TCRdb's version includes in-frame clones alone and lacks a portion of them. The data include 150,000 or so clones; the top ten clones carry roughly 1.9%. Source material: PBMCs. This receptor was identified in a man aged 30 to 45 in good health and CMV-seronegative. The chain carries TRBV6-1 and TRBJ1-3; 8 bases match TRBD1. This CDR3 is CASSEIGQGIFSGNTIYF. CDR3 coding DNA: TGTGCCAGCAGTGAGATAGGACAGGGAATCTTCTCTGGAAACACCATATATTTT.